Shown below are 5 T cell receptor beta chains from a single sample sequenced in a study of T cells in women clearing cervical HPV infection. Profiled with immunoSEQ multiplex PCR; TCRdb holds only in-frame clones, not every one. The sample holds 40,000 to 45,000 clones. The sequencing input was blood buffy coat. The receptors come from a woman between 18 and 69 years old with a cervical HPV16 infection that either progressed to CIN3+ or cleared (not recorded which).

The CDR3 is CASTPRAVNGAEAFF. CDR3 DNA (partial): TGCGCCAGCACTCCCCGGGCGGTCAACGGGGCTGAA. The chain links TRBV10-2 to TRBJ1-1, with D hard to call. The DNA ends 3 residues before the CDR3 does, and the rest of the CDR3 is filled in from the germline J gene. Trimming removed 7 bases from V and 6 bases from J, with 21 bases in between. The CDR3 is made up of 15 amino acids. The V gene's germline CDR1 is WSHSY and CDR2 SAAADI.

CDR3 DNA, as far as it was read: TGTGCCAGCAGCCGGAGAACGGGGTACCAAGAGACC. Translated: CASSRRTGYQET. The CDR3 in full is CASSRRTGYQETQYF. The gene calls are TRBV7-2 and TRBJ2-5, with D perhaps matching TRBD2 (5 bases). The read stops 3 residues short of the end of the CDR3; the missing end is completed from the germline J gene. The CDR3 consists of 15 residues. Germline CDR1 SGHTA, CDR2 FQGNSA. V gave up 5 bases and J gave up 0 bases, with 13 bases separating them.

Notes on this clone: The read comes to an end 3 residues before the CDR3 does, leaving the germline J gene to fill in the end. The V and J genes are TRBV18 and TRBJ1-2; D may be TRBD1 (5 bases). Germline CDR1 is KGHSH and CDR2 is LQKENI. The CDR3 has 16 residues. The sequenced CDR3 bases are TGTGCCAGCTCGATAATTCCAGGGAGCCAGGGTTACGAC. Its protein is CASSIIPGSQGYD. The whole CDR3 reads CASSIIPGSQGYDYTF.

Concerning this clone: Read coverage stops 3 residues before the CDR3 terminus; the germline J gene supplies the remainder. The rearrangement uses TRBV7-3 and TRBJ2-7, with D possibly being TRBD1 (6 bases). V lost 1 base, J lost 3 bases, and 13 bases lay in between. The CDR3 has 15 amino acids. Germline lookup yields CDR1 SGHTA and CDR2 FQGTGA. The CDR3 loop is CASSLRAGERYEQYF. The sequenced part of the CDR3 DNA is TGTGCCAGCAGCTTAAGGGCAGGGGAACGCTACGAG.

Note on this clone: The CDR3 is cut off 3 residues early in the read; its end comes from the germline J gene. The gene calls are TRBV20-1 and TRBJ2-1; D ambiguous. The V gene's germline CDR1 is DFQATT and CDR2 SNEGSKA (reference sequence). The CDR3 loop spans 16 amino acids. With 0 bases removed from V and 0 bases from J, the gap between germline ends came to 12 bases. The sequenced CDR3 bases are TGCAGTGCTAGAGACCATAGCCAGAGCTCCTACAATGAG. The encoded protein is CSARDHSQSSYNE. The entire CDR3 protein reads CSARDHSQSSYNEQFF.